These 31 T cell receptor beta chains originate from one sample sequenced in a study of blood T cells in healthy people across ages. Primed by a sample-barcoded 5' primer and a J-beta primer mix, a second PCR proceeded for about 7 to 12 cycles. TCRdb reprocessed the 5' RACE reads with MiXCR, giving one entry per CDR3 protein. The sample holds over a million distinct CDR3 sequences; approximately 42% are singletons and the top ten take around 8%. Sequencing was carried out using blood. Source of these receptors: a woman under 30 in good health.

The rearrangement joins TRBV7-2 to TRBJ2-4; D is unclear. Germline V gene data show CDR1 as SGHTA and CDR2 as FQGNSA. The V and J ends lost 0 bases and 0 bases respectively, with 6 bases between them. The CDR3 is 15 residues long. The CDR3 DNA is TGTGCCAGCAGCTTAGCCTGGGTAGCCAAAAACATTCAGTACTTC. Encoded protein: CASSLAWVAKNIQYF. Full variable domain (outside the CDR3, taken from reference TRBV7-2 and TRBJ2-4): GAGVSQSPSNKVTEKGKDVELRCDPISGHTALYWYRQSLGQGLEFLIYFQGNSAPDKSGLPSDRFSAERTGGSVSTLTIQRTQQEDSAVYLCASSLAWVAKNIQYFGAGTRLSVL.

This rearrangement joins TRBV7-9 to TRBJ1-5; D may be TRBD1 (5 bases). Germline V gene sequence: CDR1 SEHNR, CDR2 FQNEAQ (reference sequence). The V and J ends lost 2 bases and 2 bases respectively, with 13 bases between them. The CDR3 spans 16 residues. CDR3 sequence: CASSLLQGRGNQPQHF. The DNA of the CDR3 is TGTGCCAGCAGCTTATTGCAGGGTAGGGGCAATCAGCCCCAGCATTTT.

The V call is TRBV2, the J call TRBJ2-5; 10 bases fit TRBD2. The germline V gene has CDR1 SNHLY and CDR2 FYNNEI. The length of the CDR3 is 15 residues. V lost 6 bases and J lost 2; bases outside the gene matches: 6. The DNA for the CDR3 is TGTGCCAGCAGGTCTCTAGCGGGGGTGCAAGAGACCCAGTACTTC. It specifies CASRSLAGVQETQYF.

This chain joins TRBV11-3 and TRBJ2-5, with TRBD2 as a possible D gene (5 bases). Between the trimmed V and J ends, which lost 5 bases and 7 bases, there was a span of 14 bases. The CDR3 runs to 13 residues. Germline V gene data show CDR1 as SGHNT and CDR2 as YENEEA. The CDR3 nucleotides are TGTGCCAGCAGCGAAGGACTGTTGGCGACCCAGTACTTC. Its translation: CASSEGLLATQYF.

The chain uses TRBV7-9 and TRBJ2-1, with 9 bases fitting TRBD1. CDR3 length: 13 residues. With 10 bases clipped from V and 10 bases from J, the junction kept 11 bases outside the gene matches. Germline-derived CDR1 and CDR2 are SEHNR and FQNEAQ (reference sequence). The CDR3 DNA reads as TGTGCCACCGCAGGGACAGGGCCCTACGAGCAGTTCTTC. This gives the protein CATAGTGPYEQFF.

V is TRBV3-1 and J is TRBJ1-1; D ambiguous. V was cut by 6 bases and J by 1 base, with 12 bases left in between. Germline lookup yields CDR1 LGHDT and CDR2 YNNKEL (reference sequence). This CDR3 has 14 amino acids. In nucleotides, the CDR3 is TGTGCCAGCAGTGCCCGGTTAGGGAACACTGAAGCTTTCTTT. This gives the protein CASSARLGNTEAFF.

The chain links TRBV3-1 to TRBJ1-2, with D perhaps matching TRBD1 (5 bases). The V end lost 0 bases, the J end lost 3 bases, and 8 bases lay between the germline ends. Germline CDR1 LGHDT, CDR2 YNNKEL (reference sequence). This CDR3 has 14 amino acids. The CDR3 DNA sequence: TGTGCCAGCAGCCAAGAGGCAGGGTACTATGGCTACACCTTC. The encoded protein is CASSQEAGYYGYTF.

V and J are TRBV4-2 and TRBJ2-5; D is unresolved. Matching the DNA end better, TRBJ2-1 makes the J call doubtful. This CDR3 is built from 14 residues. Germline CDR1 is LGHNA and CDR2 is YNFKEQ. The CDR3 region is CASSQGGNQETQFF. The CDR3 nucleotides read TGTGCCAGCAGCCAAGGTGGGAACCAAGAGACCCAGTTCTTC.

The sample holds a few counts of this clonotype. The chain recombines TRBV20-1 with TRBJ2-3; possibly TRBD1 for D (6 bases). Trimming took 1 base from V and 2 from J, leaving 22 bases between them. Germline CDR1 and CDR2: DFQATT and SNEGSKA (reference sequence). This CDR3 has 18 residues. CDR3 sequence reads: CSARASNRVKTNTDTQYF. The CDR3 nucleotides read TGCAGTGCTAGAGCTTCGAACAGGGTCAAAACTAACACAGATACGCAGTATTTT.

In the case of this clonotype: Germline and junction disagree at one end, which may indicate a read error. The chain couples TRBV5-8 to TRBJ2-5; TRBD2 matches at 8 bases. This CDR3 region has 14 residues. Per germline, CDR1 SGHTS and CDR2 YDEGEE. In DNA, the CDR3 is TGTACCAGCAGCTGGACTAGCAACTACAATGAGCAGTACTTC. Translating gives CTSSWTSNYNEQYF.

This chain joins TRBV20-1 and TRBJ2-7; 15 bases align to TRBD2. The CDR3 spans 18 residues. The germline gives CDR1 DFQATT, CDR2 SNEGSKA (reference sequence). The junction had 13 bases not matched to a gene; V was cut back by 4 bases and J by 3 bases. CDR3 DNA sequence: TGCAGTGCTACATCCCCTCCCGGGACTAGCGGGGGGCTCTACGAGCAGTACTTC. Its protein is CSATSPPGTSGGLYEQYF.

This clonotype was observed once. The chain uses TRBV3-1 and TRBJ2-3, with 9 bases identical to TRBD2. CDR1 is LGHDT, CDR2 YNNKEL, per germline (reference sequence). Losses at the gene ends were 4 bases for V and 7 bases for J; bases not matched to a gene: 9. CDR3 length: 15 residues. In DNA form, the CDR3 reads TGTGCCAGCAGCCCGACGGCGGGAGGGCGGAATACGCAGTATTTT. Translated, it gives CASSPTAGGRNTQYF.

V is TRBV7-9 and J is TRBJ2-1; 11 nucleotides match TRBD2. The CDR3 totals 12 residues. The germline V gene has CDR1 SEHNR and CDR2 FQNEAQ (reference sequence). V lost 4 bases to trimming and J lost 12 bases; unmatched junction nucleotides: 2. CDR3 sequence (DNA): TGTGCCAGCAGCTGGGGGACTAGCGGGCAGTTCTTC. Protein: CASSWGTSGQFF. Looking up the rest from reference TRBV7-9 and TRBJ2-1 gives the full variable domain: DTGVSQNPRHKITKRGQNVTFRCDPISEHNRLYWYRQTLGQGPEFLTYFQNEAQLEKSRLLSDRFSAERPKGSFSTLEIQRTEQGDSAMYLCASSWGTSGQFFGPGTRLTVL.

A note on this clonotype: A single base separates this from a much larger clone, so it may be a read error. The chain has TRBV5-1 and TRBJ2-3, with TRBD1 identical over 7 bases. This CDR3 spans 16 amino acids. The V and J ends lost 2 bases and 9 bases, in that order; junction bases with no gene match: 15. CDR1 is SGHRS and CDR2 is YFSETQ in the germline V gene. The DNA for the CDR3 is TGCGCCAGCAGCTTCCGGGACAGCTTTTTCTTTGGGACGCAGTATTTT. Its protein is CASSFRDSFFFGTQYF.

This clonotype came up once. J is TRBJ2-5 and V is TRBV15; 8 bases line up with TRBD2. Trimming cost V 1 base and J 5 bases; bases outside gene matches: 9. Germline V gene data show CDR1 as LNHNV and CDR2 as YYDKDF (reference sequence). CDR3 length equals 16 residues. CDR3 residues: CATSRVGVAGIETQYF. The CDR3 bases are TGTGCCACCAGCAGAGTTGGAGTAGCGGGGATTGAGACCCAGTACTTC.

In this sample, this clonotype turned up a few times. The V and J genes are TRBV29-1 and TRBJ1-3, with D possibly TRBD1 on 6 matching bases. In germline, CDR1 is SQVTM, CDR2 ANQGSEA. V lost 6 bases to trimming and J lost 3 bases, with 12 bases between them. The CDR3 covers 13 residues. CDR3 region: CSVRQVDGNTIYF. The CDR3 coding sequence is TGCAGCGTACGACAGGTGGATGGAAACACCATATATTTT.

This rearrangement joins TRBV20-1 to TRBJ1-2; TRBD1 might be the D (5 bases). The CDR3 totals 12 residues. Trimming left V 6 bases short and J 7 bases short, with 15 bases between. Germline values: CDR1 DFQATT, CDR2 SNEGSKA (reference sequence). The CDR3 here is CSAHDTGAGYTF. The DNA of the CDR3 is TGCAGTGCCCATGACACTGGGGCTGGCTACACCTTC.

This clonotype was detected ten times or more. The rearrangement uses TRBV6-5 and TRBJ2-7; TRBD2 matches at 10 bases. Germline V gives CDR1 MNHEY, CDR2 SVGAGI. The J segment lost 6 bases and the V segment lost 5 bases, leaving 13 bases of the junction unmatched. The CDR3 runs to 16 residues. CDR3 loop: CASSPWTETSGFEQYF. The DNA for the CDR3 is TGTGCCAGCAGTCCATGGACAGAGACTAGCGGGTTCGAGCAGTACTTC.

The CDR3 coding sequence is TGTGCCAGCAGCTTCGGGGGGGACCACAATGAGCAGTTCTTC. It is translated as CASSFGGDHNEQFF. The J gene is TRBJ2-1, the V gene TRBV7-9, with 8 bases identical to TRBD2. Germline V gene data show CDR1 as SEHNR and CDR2 as FQNEAQ (reference sequence). The CDR3 spans 14 residues. Trimming cost V 3 bases and J 5 bases; bases outside gene matches: 3.

The chain has TRBV2 and TRBJ2-4; TRBD2 is a possible D gene (7 bases). This CDR3 spans 13 amino acids. Germline V gene sequence: CDR1 SNHLY, CDR2 FYNNEI. Trimming took off 10 bases at V and 0 bases at J, with 10 bases between the two ends. The CDR3 nucleotides are TGTGCCATCGGGGGGCTAGCCAAAAACATTCAGTACTTC. Amino acids: CAIGGLAKNIQYF.

This clonotype was detected only a few times. V and J are TRBV24-1 and TRBJ2-7; D is perhaps TRBD2 (5 bases). With 7 bases removed from V and 8 bases from J, the gap between germline ends came to 17 bases. CDR1 is KGHDR, CDR2 SFDVKD, per germline. This CDR3 region has 13 residues. The CDR3, as DNA: TGTGCCACCAGCGAAGCGGTGGGGTCTAAGCAGTACTTC. It codes for CATSEAVGSKQYF.

The chain is built from TRBV6-2 or TRBV6-3 and TRBJ2-2; perhaps D is TRBD1 or TRBD2 (7 bases each). The V gene lost 7 bases and the J gene lost 1 base, with 16 bases spanning the gap. CDR3 size: 16 residues. Germline values: CDR1 MNHEY, CDR2 SVGEGT. In DNA, the CDR3 is TGTGCCAGCACTCACAGGGGACTATGGAACACCGGGGAGCTGTTTTTT. Translated: CASTHRGLWNTGELFF.

This clonotype was found many times. The V gene is TRBV20-1, the J gene TRBJ2-7; D ambiguous. In germline, CDR1 is DFQATT, CDR2 SNEGSKA (reference sequence). Between the trimmed V and J ends, which lost 3 bases and 3 bases, there was a span of 6 bases. CDR3 length: 11 amino acids. The CDR3 DNA is TGCAGTGCTAGGGCAGACTACGAGCAGTACTTC. This codes for CSARADYEQYF.

This clonotype occurred a few times. The J gene is TRBJ1-2, the V gene TRBV10-3; the D is unclear. Germline assignment: CDR1 ENHRY and CDR2 SYGVKD. Trimming removed 6 bases at V and 6 bases at J, with 20 bases between. The CDR3 is 15 amino acids. CDR3: CAIRPRPGLGNGYTF. CDR3 bases: TGTGCCATCAGGCCTCGCCCCGGGCTGGGGAATGGCTACACCTTC.

V and J are TRBV4-1 and TRBJ2-7; tentative D call: TRBD2 (5 bases). Germline assignment: CDR1 MGHRA and CDR2 YSYEKL. The length of the CDR3 is 15 residues. V lost 4 bases to trimming and J lost 0 bases, with 13 bases between them. In DNA, the CDR3 is TGCGCCAGCAGCCGTGAAGCGGACGCCTCCTACGAGCAGTACTTC. As protein: CASSREADASYEQYF.

The CDR3 DNA reads TGCGCCAGCAGCTCACCGGGAACGGGCACAGATACGCAGTATTTT. Its protein is CASSSPGTGTDTQYF. V usage is TRBV5-1 and J usage is TRBJ2-3; possibly TRBD2 for D (5 bases). Trimming removed 3 bases at V and 1 base at J, with 12 bases between. Germline-derived CDR1 and CDR2 are SGHRS and YFSETQ. This CDR3 region has 15 residues.

This rearrangement joins TRBV12-5 to TRBJ2-1; D is perhaps TRBD2 (6 bases). Germline V lookup: CDR1 LGHNT, CDR2 FRNRAP. There are 17 residues in the CDR3. Trimming took off 0 bases at V and 0 bases at J, with 12 bases between the two ends. In DNA form, the CDR3 reads TGTGCTAGTGGTTTGGTAGGGGCGGGGAGCTCCTACAATGAGCAGTTCTTC. This sequence encodes CASGLVGAGSSYNEQFF.

The chain joins TRBV5-1 to TRBJ1-2; TRBD1 matches 8 bases. From germline, CDR1 is SGHRS and CDR2 YFSETQ. The CDR3 spans 16 residues. Trimming took 5 bases from V and 6 from J; bases not matched to a gene: 15. The CDR3 loop reads CASRQSPGQVLDGYTF. In nucleotides, the CDR3 is TGCGCCAGCAGACAAAGCCCGGGACAGGTATTGGATGGCTACACCTTC.

The rearrangement joins TRBV2 to TRBJ2-1, with 9 bases matching TRBD1. This CDR3 is 14 amino acids long. Germline CDR1 and CDR2: SNHLY and FYNNEI. The junction had 3 bases not matched to a gene; V was cut back by 4 bases and J by 5 bases. DNA for the CDR3: TGTGCCAGCAGTGCTGGACAGGGGCACAATGAGCAGTTCTTC. It specifies CASSAGQGHNEQFF.

The table lists this clonotype with a few counts. This chain links TRBV9 with TRBJ2-5, with 12 bases identical to TRBD2. Germline CDR1 is SGDLS and CDR2 is YYNGEE. CDR3 size: 15 residues. After removal of 4 bases from V and 5 bases from J, the junction contained 6 bases not matched to a gene. In DNA, the CDR3 is TGTGCCAGCAGCACGAGGACTAGCGGGGTTGAGACCCAGTACTTC. It yields the protein CASSTRTSGVETQYF.

CDR3 in amino acids: CASSFIPGDTQYF. The CDR3 region has the DNA TGTGCCAGCAGCTTCATCCCTGGGGATACGCAGTATTTT. V and J are TRBV5-4 and TRBJ2-3; D uncertain. V was cut by 2 bases and J by 6 bases, with 10 bases left in between. Germline V gene lookup returns CDR1 SGHNT and CDR2 YYREEE (reference sequence). The CDR3 length is 13 residues.